The entry below gives a single T cell receptor (beta chain) sequence along with its context. The sample comes from a study of cytomegalovirus exposure and HLA in healthy donors. Primers included in the PCR were 60 Vbeta and 13 Jbeta primers. Assay used: immunoSEQ multiplex PCR; TCRdb lists only in-frame clones, some missing. The repertoire includes roughly 89,000 clones, roughly 80% of them detected once, and roughly a tenth sits in the top ten. The TCR sequence derives from a man aged 30 to 39 in good health and CMV-seropositive. Sequencing was carried out using PBMCs.

The DNA of the CDR3 is TGTGCCAGCAGTGACGGGTACGAGCAGTACTTC. This sequence encodes CASSDGYEQYF. The chain joins TRBV25-1 to TRBJ2-7; D remains unclear. Germline V CDR1 and CDR2: MGHDK, SYGVNS. The CDR3 extends over 11 amino acids. Trimming took off 3 bases at V and 4 bases at J, with 4 bases between the two ends.